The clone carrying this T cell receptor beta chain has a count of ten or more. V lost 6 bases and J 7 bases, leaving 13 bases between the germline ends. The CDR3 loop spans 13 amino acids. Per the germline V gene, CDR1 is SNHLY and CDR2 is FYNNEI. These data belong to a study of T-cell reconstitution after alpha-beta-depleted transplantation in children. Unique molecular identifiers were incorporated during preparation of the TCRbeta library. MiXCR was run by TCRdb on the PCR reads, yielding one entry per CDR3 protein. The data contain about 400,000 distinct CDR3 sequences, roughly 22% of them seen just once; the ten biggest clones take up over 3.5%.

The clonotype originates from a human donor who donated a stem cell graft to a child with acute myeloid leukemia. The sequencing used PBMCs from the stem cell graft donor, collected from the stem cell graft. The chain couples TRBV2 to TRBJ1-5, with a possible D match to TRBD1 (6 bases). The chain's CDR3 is CASSVGGGQPQHF. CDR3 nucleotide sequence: TGTGCCAGCAGCGTAGGAGGGGGGCAGCCCCAGCATTTT.